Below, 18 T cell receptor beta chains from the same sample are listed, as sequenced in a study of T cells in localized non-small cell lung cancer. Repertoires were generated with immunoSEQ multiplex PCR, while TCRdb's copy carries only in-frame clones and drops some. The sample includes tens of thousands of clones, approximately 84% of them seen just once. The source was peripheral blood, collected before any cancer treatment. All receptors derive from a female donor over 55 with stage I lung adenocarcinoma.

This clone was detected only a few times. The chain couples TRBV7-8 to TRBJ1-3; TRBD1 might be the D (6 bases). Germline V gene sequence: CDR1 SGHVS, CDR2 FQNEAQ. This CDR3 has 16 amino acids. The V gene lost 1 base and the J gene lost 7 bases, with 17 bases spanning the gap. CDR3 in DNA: TGTGCCAGCAGCTTAGAAGGGGGATCAATTGGCAACACCATATATTTT. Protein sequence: CASSLEGGSIGNTIYF. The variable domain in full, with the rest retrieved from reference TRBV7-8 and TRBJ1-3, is GAGVSQSPRYKVAKRGQDVALRCDPISGHVSLFWYQQALGQGPEFLTYFQNEAQLDKSGLPSDRFFAERPEGSVSTLKIQRTQQEDSAVYLCASSLEGGSIGNTIYFGEGSWLTVV.

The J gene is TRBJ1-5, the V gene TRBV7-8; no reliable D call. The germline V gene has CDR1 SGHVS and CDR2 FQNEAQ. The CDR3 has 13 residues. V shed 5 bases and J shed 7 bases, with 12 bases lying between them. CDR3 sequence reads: CASSTDSQQPQHF. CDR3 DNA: TGTGCCAGCAGCACGGATTCCCAACAGCCCCAGCATTTT.

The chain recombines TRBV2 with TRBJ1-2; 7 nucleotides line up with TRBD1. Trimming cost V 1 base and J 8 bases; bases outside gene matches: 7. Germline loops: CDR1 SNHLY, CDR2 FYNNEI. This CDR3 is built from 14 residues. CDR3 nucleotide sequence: TGTGCCAGCAGTGAAGACGTAGGGGGCATAGGCTACACCTTC. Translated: CASSEDVGGIGYTF.

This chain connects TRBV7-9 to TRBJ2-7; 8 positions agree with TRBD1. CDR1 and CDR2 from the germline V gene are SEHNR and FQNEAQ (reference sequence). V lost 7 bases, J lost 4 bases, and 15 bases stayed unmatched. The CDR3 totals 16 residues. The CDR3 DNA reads TGTGCCAGCATCAAAGATGGACAGGGATCGGGTTACGAGCAGTACTTC. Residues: CASIKDGQGSGYEQYF.

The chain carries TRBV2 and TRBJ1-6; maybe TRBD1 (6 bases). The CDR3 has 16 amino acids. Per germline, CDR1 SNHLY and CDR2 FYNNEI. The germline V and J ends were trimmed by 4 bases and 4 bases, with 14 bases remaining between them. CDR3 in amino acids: CASSGEQTGYNSPLHF. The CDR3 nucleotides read TGTGCCAGCAGTGGCGAGCAGACAGGATATAATTCACCCCTCCACTTT.

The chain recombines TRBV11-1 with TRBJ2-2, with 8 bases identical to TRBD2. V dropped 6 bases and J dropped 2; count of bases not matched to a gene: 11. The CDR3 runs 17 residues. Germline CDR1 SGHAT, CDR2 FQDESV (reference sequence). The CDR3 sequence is CASRKASGPRNTGELFF. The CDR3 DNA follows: TGTGCCAGCAGGAAGGCTAGCGGGCCAAGAAACACCGGGGAGCTGTTTTTT.

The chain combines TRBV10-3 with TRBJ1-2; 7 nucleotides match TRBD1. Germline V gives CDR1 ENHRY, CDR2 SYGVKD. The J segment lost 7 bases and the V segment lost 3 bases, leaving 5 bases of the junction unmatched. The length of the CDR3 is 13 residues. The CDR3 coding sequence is TGTGCCATCAGTGAAAGGCAGGGGGTTGGCTACACCTTC. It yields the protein CAISERQGVGYTF.

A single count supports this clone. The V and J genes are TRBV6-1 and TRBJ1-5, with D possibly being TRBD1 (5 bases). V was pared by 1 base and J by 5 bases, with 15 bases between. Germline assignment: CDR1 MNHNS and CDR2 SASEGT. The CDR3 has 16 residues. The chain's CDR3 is CASSEVSGDGYQPQHF. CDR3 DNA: TGTGCCAGCAGTGAAGTAAGCGGGGACGGCTATCAGCCCCAGCATTTT.

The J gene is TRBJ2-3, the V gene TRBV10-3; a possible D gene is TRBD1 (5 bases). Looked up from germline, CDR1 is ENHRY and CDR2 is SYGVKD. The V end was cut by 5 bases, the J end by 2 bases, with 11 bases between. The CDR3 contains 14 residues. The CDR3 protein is CAISFDRPTDTQYF. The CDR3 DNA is TGTGCCATCAGTTTTGACAGACCCACAGATACGCAGTATTTT.

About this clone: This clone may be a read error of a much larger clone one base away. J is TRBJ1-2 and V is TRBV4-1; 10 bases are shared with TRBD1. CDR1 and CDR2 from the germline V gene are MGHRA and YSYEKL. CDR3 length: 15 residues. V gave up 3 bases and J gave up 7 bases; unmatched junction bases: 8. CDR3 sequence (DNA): TGCGCCAGCAGCCAGACCGAGACAGGGGGCGGTGGCTACACCTTC. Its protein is CASSQTETGGGGYTF.

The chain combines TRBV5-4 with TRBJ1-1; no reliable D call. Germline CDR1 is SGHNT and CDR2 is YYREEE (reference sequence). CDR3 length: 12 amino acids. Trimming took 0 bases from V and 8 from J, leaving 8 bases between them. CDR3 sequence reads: CASSLEGREAFF. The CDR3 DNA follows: TGTGCCAGCAGCTTGGAGGGCAGGGAAGCTTTCTTT.

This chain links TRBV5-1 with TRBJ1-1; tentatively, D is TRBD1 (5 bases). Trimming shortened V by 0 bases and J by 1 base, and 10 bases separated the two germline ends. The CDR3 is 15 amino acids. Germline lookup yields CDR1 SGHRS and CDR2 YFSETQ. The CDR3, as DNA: TGCGCCAGCAGCTTGGGGTCTGGGGCGAACACTGAAGCTTTCTTT. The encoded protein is CASSLGSGANTEAFF.

For the CDR3, the DNA is TGTGCCAGCAGCTTATACGGGGGCACTGAAGCTTTCTTT. It encodes CASSLYGGTEAFF. This chain uses TRBV7-9 with TRBJ1-1; TRBD1 might be the D (5 bases). The CDR3 sequence is 13 residues long. V dropped 2 bases and J dropped 4 bases, with 8 bases sitting between them. CDR1 is SEHNR, CDR2 FQNEAQ, per germline (reference sequence).

The CDR3 sequence is CASSLVPTPAGYGYTF. CDR3 DNA sequence: TGTGCCAGCAGCTTAGTGCCGACACCCGCGGGCTATGGCTACACCTTC. The rearrangement uses TRBV7-2 and TRBJ1-2; no reliable D call. Per germline, CDR1 SGHTA and CDR2 FQGNSA. CDR3 size: 16 residues. V was clipped by 1 base and J by 4 bases, with 16 bases between them.

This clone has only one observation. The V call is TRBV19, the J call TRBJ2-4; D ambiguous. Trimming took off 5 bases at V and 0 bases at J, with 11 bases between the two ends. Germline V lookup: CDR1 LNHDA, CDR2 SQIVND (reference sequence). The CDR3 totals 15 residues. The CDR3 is CASSGTDLAKNIQYF. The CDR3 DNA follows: TGTGCCAGTAGTGGTACAGACTTAGCCAAAAACATTCAGTACTTC.

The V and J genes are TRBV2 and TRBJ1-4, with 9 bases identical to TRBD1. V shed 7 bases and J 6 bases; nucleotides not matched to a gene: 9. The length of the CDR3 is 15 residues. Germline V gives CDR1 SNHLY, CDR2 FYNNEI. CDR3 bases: TGTGCCAGCACCTACTTGACAGGGGGTGATGAAAAACTGTTTTTT. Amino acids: CASTYLTGGDEKLFF.

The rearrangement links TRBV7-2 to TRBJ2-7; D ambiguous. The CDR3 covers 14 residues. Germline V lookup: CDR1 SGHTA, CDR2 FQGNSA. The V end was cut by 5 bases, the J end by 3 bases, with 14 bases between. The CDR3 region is CASSLRIRSYEQYF. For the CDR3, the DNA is TGTGCCAGCAGCCTTCGGATTCGGAGCTACGAGCAGTACTTC.

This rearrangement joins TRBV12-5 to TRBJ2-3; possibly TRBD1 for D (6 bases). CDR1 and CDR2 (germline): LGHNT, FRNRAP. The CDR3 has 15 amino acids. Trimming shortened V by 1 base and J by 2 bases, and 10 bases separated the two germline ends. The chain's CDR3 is CASGLGGGPTDTQYF. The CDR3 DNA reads TGTGCTAGTGGTTTGGGAGGGGGACCCACAGATACGCAGTATTTT.